A selection of T cell receptor beta chains follows, all from one sample in a study of somatic mutations in cytotoxic T cells in rheumatoid arthritis. Sequencing used immunoSEQ multiplex PCR; TCRdb keeps in-frame clones, though not all of them. In the table there are 13,000 or so clones, 75% to 90% of which are singletons. Sequencing was done on a sample of CD8+ T cells sorted from blood. All receptors come from a woman aged 60-75 years in good health. CDR3s include the opening cysteine and the closing phenylalanine or tryptophan. A D gene is named only where the DNA matches it firmly. Rows give clone size only sometimes, using once, few, many, or a class for an expanded clone.

j_gene: TRBJ1-2; d_gene: -; abundance: -; v_gene: TRBV6-6; CDR3nt: TGTGCCAGCAGTACCTCGGACGGACTCTATGGCTACACCTTC; CDR3aa: CASSTSDGLYGYTF
j_gene: TRBJ2-5; d_gene: TRBD2; abundance: -; v_gene: TRBV28; CDR3nt: TGTGCCAGCAGTTTTCGGTTCCTAGCGGGGGGAGGAGAGACCCAGTACTTC; CDR3aa: CASSFRFLAGGGETQYF
j_gene: TRBJ1-1; d_gene: TRBD1; abundance: -; v_gene: TRBV9; CDR3nt: TGTGCCAGCAGCGTAACCGGGACAGGGGGTACTGAAGCTTTCTTT; CDR3aa: CASSVTGTGGTEAFF
j_gene: TRBJ2-1; d_gene: -; abundance: -; v_gene: TRBV6-6; CDR3nt: TGTGCCAGCAGTTTAGACAGCTACAATGAGCAGTTCTTC; CDR3aa: CASSLDSYNEQFF
j_gene: TRBJ1-1; d_gene: -; abundance: -; v_gene: TRBV19; CDR3nt: TGTGCCAGTAGTGGCAGGGAGAACACTGAAGCTTTCTTT; CDR3aa: CASSGRENTEAFF
j_gene: TRBJ1-5; d_gene: -; abundance: -; v_gene: TRBV21-1; CDR3nt: TGTGCCAGCAGCAAAGATGAGGCTAGGGGACACGTCAATCAGCCCCAGCATTTT; CDR3aa: CASSKDEARGHVNQPQHF
j_gene: TRBJ2-5; d_gene: TRBD1; abundance: -; v_gene: TRBV7-8; CDR3nt: TGTGCCAGCAGCTCGGGACAGGGGGGGTGGGAGACCCAGTACTTC; CDR3aa: CASSSGQGGWETQYF
j_gene: TRBJ2-7; d_gene: TRBD1; abundance: -; v_gene: TRBV13; CDR3nt: TGTGCCAGCAGCACCGGACAGGGGCCCTACGAGCAGTACTTC; CDR3aa: CASSTGQGPYEQYF
j_gene: TRBJ1-2; d_gene: -; abundance: -; v_gene: TRBV5-1; CDR3nt: TGCGCCAGCACCCCCTATGGAGGCCAAATCGGGTATGGCTACACCTTC; CDR3aa: CASTPYGGQIGYGYTF
j_gene: TRBJ2-2; d_gene: TRBD2; abundance: -; v_gene: TRBV2; CDR3nt: TGTGCCAGCGATGCTAGCGGTATTAACACCGGGGAGCTGTTTTTT; CDR3aa: CASDASGINTGELFF
j_gene: TRBJ2-1; d_gene: TRBD2; abundance: few; v_gene: TRBV28; CDR3nt: TGTGCCAGCAGTCCCCCCCTAGCGGGGGTGAGAAATGAGCAGTTCTTC; CDR3aa: CASSPPLAGVRNEQFF
j_gene: TRBJ1-6; d_gene: TRBD1; abundance: -; v_gene: TRBV19; CDR3nt: TGTGCCAGTACCCCGGAGGGGGCTAGTAGCTCCTATAATTCACCCCTCCACTTT; CDR3aa: CASTPEGASSSYNSPLHF
j_gene: TRBJ1-4; d_gene: TRBD1; abundance: -; v_gene: TRBV6-1; CDR3nt: TGTGCCAGCAGAGATCAGGGGGCCGGAGGTGAAAAACTGTTTTTT; CDR3aa: CASRDQGAGGEKLFF
j_gene: TRBJ2-3; d_gene: TRBD2; abundance: -; v_gene: TRBV7-9; CDR3nt: TGTGCCAGCAGCTCGGAACTTAGCGGGGGGGACACAGATACGCAGTATTTT; CDR3aa: CASSSELSGGDTDTQYF
j_gene: TRBJ1-1; d_gene: TRBD1; abundance: -; v_gene: TRBV7-9; CDR3nt: TGTGCCAGCAGTTCAACAGGGGGCTTGGGCACTGAAGCTTTCTTT; CDR3aa: CASSSTGGLGTEAFF
j_gene: TRBJ1-1; d_gene: -; abundance: -; v_gene: TRBV5-1; CDR3nt: TGCGCCAGCAGCTTGCTCCCCATTCGTGAGGACACTGAAGCTTTCTTT; CDR3aa: CASSLLPIREDTEAFF
j_gene: TRBJ2-7; d_gene: -; abundance: -; v_gene: TRBV28; CDR3nt: TGTGCCAGCAGTCCCGGGACTGGCCTACGTGAGCAGTACTTC; CDR3aa: CASSPGTGLREQYF
j_gene: TRBJ1-5; d_gene: -; abundance: -; v_gene: TRBV28; CDR3nt: TGTGCCAGTTCCCTGGCAAGGGGCGGAAGCAATCAGCCCCAGCATTTT; CDR3aa: CASSLARGGSNQPQHF
j_gene: TRBJ1-5; d_gene: -; abundance: -; v_gene: TRBV28; CDR3nt: TGTGCCAGCAGCTCAGGGTCACGGCCTAGCAATCAGCCCCAGCATTTT; CDR3aa: CASSSGSRPSNQPQHF
j_gene: TRBJ1-2; d_gene: -; abundance: -; v_gene: TRBV29-1; CDR3nt: TGCAGCGTTCGACAGAACTATGGCTACACCTTC; CDR3aa: CSVRQNYGYTF
j_gene: TRBJ2-1; d_gene: -; abundance: -; v_gene: TRBV19; CDR3nt: TGTGCCAGTAGTATTATGAGCGAATACAATGAGCAGTTCTTC; CDR3aa: CASSIMSEYNEQFF
j_gene: TRBJ2-1; d_gene: TRBD1; abundance: -; v_gene: TRBV14; CDR3nt: TGTGCCAGCAGCTTTTGGGGACAGGGCAACTACAATGAGCAGTTCTTC; CDR3aa: CASSFWGQGNYNEQFF
j_gene: TRBJ2-3; d_gene: TRBD2; abundance: -; v_gene: TRBV4-1; CDR3nt: TGCGCCAGCAGCCTCTTAGCGGGGTCCACAGATACGCAGTATTTT; CDR3aa: CASSLLAGSTDTQYF
j_gene: TRBJ2-5; d_gene: TRBD2; abundance: -; v_gene: TRBV5-5; CDR3nt: TGTGCCAGCAGCTTGGATGGGGGGGGAAACCAAGAGACCCAGTACTTC; CDR3aa: CASSLDGGGNQETQYF
j_gene: TRBJ2-1; d_gene: TRBD2; abundance: -; v_gene: TRBV11-2; CDR3nt: TGTGCCAGCAGCGTAAGCGGGGGAAGTTCCTACAATGAGCAGTTCTTC; CDR3aa: CASSVSGGSSYNEQFF
j_gene: TRBJ2-5; d_gene: -; abundance: -; v_gene: TRBV1; CDR3nt: TGCACCAGCAGCCAAGATCAGACTAGCGGGGGGGCCATGGGCGAGACCCAGTACTTC; CDR3aa: CTSSQDQTSGGAMGETQYF
j_gene: TRBJ2-2; d_gene: TRBD1; abundance: -; v_gene: TRBV28; CDR3nt: TGTGCCAGCAGTTGGTCGGGACAGGTGAACACCGGGGAGCTGTTTTTT; CDR3aa: CASSWSGQVNTGELFF
j_gene: TRBJ1-3; d_gene: -; abundance: -; v_gene: TRBV19; CDR3nt: TGTGCCAGTAGTATATTGAGCTCTGGAAACACCATATATTTT; CDR3aa: CASSILSSGNTIYF
j_gene: TRBJ1-5; d_gene: -; abundance: -; v_gene: TRBV5-6; CDR3nt: TGTGCCAGCAGCATGAGGGAGGGTCAGCCCCAGCATTTT; CDR3aa: CASSMREGQPQHF
j_gene: TRBJ2-2; d_gene: TRBD1; abundance: -; v_gene: TRBV2; CDR3nt: TGTGCCAGCAGTGTGACAGGGTACGCTACCGCGAACACCGGGGAGCTGTTTTTT; CDR3aa: CASSVTGYATANTGELFF
j_gene: TRBJ1-2; d_gene: -; abundance: once; v_gene: TRBV6-6; CDR3nt: TGTGCCAGCGGCACAGCAGGGGATAACTATGGCTACACCTTC; CDR3aa: CASGTAGDNYGYTF
j_gene: TRBJ1-2; d_gene: -; abundance: -; v_gene: TRBV21-1; CDR3nt: TGTGCCAGCAGCAAAGTGGGGCATTTTAACTGTGGCTACACCTTC; CDR3aa: CASSKVGHFNCGYTF
j_gene: TRBJ1-1; d_gene: -; abundance: -; v_gene: TRBV11-2; CDR3nt: TGTGCCAGCAGGTGGGGCTTCACTGAAGCTTTCTTT; CDR3aa: CASRWGFTEAFF
j_gene: TRBJ2-7; d_gene: TRBD1; abundance: -; v_gene: TRBV5-6; CDR3nt: TGTGCCAGCAGCGTAACCCTACTTTACAGGGGGGCGGGATACGAGCAGTACTTC; CDR3aa: CASSVTLLYRGAGYEQYF
j_gene: TRBJ2-1; d_gene: -; abundance: -; v_gene: TRBV4-1; CDR3nt: TGCGCCAGCAGCCAGGCGGGCGATGAGCAGTTCTTC; CDR3aa: CASSQAGDEQFF
j_gene: TRBJ2-2; d_gene: TRBD2; abundance: -; v_gene: TRBV9; CDR3nt: TGTGCCAGCAGCGTAGAAGTGGGCGGGGGGACGACCGGGGAGCTGTTTTTT; CDR3aa: CASSVEVGGGTTGELFF
j_gene: TRBJ2-3; d_gene: -; abundance: few; v_gene: TRBV30; CDR3nt: TGTGCCTGGAGTGTACTGGGCAGCACAGATACGCAGTATTTT; CDR3aa: CAWSVLGSTDTQYF
j_gene: TRBJ2-3; d_gene: TRBD1; abundance: -; v_gene: TRBV9; CDR3nt: TGTGCCAGCAGCGTCGCCGGGACAGTCACAGATACGCAGTATTTT; CDR3aa: CASSVAGTVTDTQYF
j_gene: TRBJ2-3; d_gene: TRBD2; abundance: large; v_gene: TRBV7-2; CDR3nt: TGTGCCAGCAGCCCTAGCGGGGGGACAGATACGCAGTATTTT; CDR3aa: CASSPSGGTDTQYF
j_gene: TRBJ1-2; d_gene: -; abundance: few; v_gene: TRBV7-9; CDR3nt: TGTGCCAGCGCCAACAGAATAGACAACTATGGCTACACCTTC; CDR3aa: CASANRIDNYGYTF
j_gene: TRBJ2-1; d_gene: TRBD2; abundance: -; v_gene: TRBV2; CDR3nt: TGTGCCAGCAGTGGGACTAGCGTAGTGGGTGAGCAGTTCTTC; CDR3aa: CASSGTSVVGEQFF